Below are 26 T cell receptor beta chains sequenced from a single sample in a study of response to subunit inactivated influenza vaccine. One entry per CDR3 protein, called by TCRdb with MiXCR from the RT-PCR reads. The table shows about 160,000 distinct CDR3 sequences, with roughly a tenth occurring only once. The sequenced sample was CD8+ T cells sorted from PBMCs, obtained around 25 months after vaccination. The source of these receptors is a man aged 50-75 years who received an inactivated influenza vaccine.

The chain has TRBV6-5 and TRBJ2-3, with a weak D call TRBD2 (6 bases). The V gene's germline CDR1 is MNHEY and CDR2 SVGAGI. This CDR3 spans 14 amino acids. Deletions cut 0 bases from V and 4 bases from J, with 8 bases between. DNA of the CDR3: TGTGCCAGCAGTTACTCCCCTAGCGCAGATACGCAGTATTTT. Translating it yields CASSYSPSADTQYF.

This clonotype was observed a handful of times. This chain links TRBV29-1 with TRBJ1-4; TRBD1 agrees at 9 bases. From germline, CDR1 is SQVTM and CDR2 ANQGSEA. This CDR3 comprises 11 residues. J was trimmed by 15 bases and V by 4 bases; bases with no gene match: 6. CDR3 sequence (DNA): TGCAGCGTTGGATCGGACAGGGGAGTGTTTTTT. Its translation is CSVGSDRGVFF.

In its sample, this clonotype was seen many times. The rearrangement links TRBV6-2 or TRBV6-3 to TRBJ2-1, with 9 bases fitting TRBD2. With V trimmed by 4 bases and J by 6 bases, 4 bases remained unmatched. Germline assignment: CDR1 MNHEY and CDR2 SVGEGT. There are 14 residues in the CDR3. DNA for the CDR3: TGTGCCAGCAGTTTGGGACTAGCCCTCAATGAGCAGTTCTTC. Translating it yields CASSLGLALNEQFF.

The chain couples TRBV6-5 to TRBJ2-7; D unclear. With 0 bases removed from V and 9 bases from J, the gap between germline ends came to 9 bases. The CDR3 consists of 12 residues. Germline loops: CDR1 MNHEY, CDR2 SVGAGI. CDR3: CASSYSSVRQYF. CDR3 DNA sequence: TGTGCCAGCAGTTACTCGTCCGTAAGGCAGTACTTC.

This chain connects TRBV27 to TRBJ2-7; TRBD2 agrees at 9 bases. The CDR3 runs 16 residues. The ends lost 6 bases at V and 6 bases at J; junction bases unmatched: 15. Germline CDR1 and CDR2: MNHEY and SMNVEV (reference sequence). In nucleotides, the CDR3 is TGTGCCAGCAGAGAGGTCAGCGGGGGGTCCTCCGGCGAGCAGTACTTC. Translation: CASREVSGGSSGEQYF.

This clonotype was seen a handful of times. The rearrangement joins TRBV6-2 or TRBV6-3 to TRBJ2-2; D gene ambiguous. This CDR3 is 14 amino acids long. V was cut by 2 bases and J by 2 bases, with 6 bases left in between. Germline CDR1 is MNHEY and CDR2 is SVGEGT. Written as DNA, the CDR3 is TGTGCCAGCAGTTACCCACTTAACACCGGGGAGCTGTTTTTT. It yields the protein CASSYPLNTGELFF.

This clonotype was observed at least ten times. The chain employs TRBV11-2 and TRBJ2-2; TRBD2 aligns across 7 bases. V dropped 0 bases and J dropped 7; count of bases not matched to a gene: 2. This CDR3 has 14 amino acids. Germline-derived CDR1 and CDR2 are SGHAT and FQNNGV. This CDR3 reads CASSLEGGDGELFF. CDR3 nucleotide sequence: TGTGCCAGCAGCTTAGAGGGGGGGGACGGGGAGCTGTTTTTT.

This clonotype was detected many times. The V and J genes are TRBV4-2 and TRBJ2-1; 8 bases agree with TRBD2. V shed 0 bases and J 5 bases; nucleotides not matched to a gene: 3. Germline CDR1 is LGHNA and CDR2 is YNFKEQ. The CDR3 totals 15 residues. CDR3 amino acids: CASSQDFGGDNEQFF. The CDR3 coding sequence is TGTGCCAGCAGCCAAGATTTCGGGGGGGACAATGAGCAGTTCTTC.

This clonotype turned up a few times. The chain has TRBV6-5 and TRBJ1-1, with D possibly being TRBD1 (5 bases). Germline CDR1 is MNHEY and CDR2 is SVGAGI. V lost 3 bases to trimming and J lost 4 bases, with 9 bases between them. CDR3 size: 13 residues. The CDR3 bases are TGTGCCAGCAGTTATTTGGGGGGCACTGAAGCTTTCTTT. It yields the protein CASSYLGGTEAFF.

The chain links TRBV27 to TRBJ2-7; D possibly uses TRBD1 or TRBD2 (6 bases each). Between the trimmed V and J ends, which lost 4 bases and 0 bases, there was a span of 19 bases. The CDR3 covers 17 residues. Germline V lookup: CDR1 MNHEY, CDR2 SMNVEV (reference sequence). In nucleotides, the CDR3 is TGTGCCAGCAGTTCCATCGGAGGGACACTTGGCTCCTACGAGCAGTACTTC. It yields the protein CASSSIGGTLGSYEQYF.

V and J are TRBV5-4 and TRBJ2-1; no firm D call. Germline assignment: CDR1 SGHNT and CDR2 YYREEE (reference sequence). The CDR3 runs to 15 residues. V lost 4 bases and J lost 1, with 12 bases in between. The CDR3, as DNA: TGTGCCAGCAGCCCCGACTTCGATTCCTACAATGAGCAGTTCTTC. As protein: CASSPDFDSYNEQFF.

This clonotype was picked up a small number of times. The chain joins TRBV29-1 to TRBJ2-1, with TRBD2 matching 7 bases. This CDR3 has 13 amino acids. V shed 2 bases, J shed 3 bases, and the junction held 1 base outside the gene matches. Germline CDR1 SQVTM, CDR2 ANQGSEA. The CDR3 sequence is CSVESGVYNEQFF. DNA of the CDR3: TGCAGCGTTGAAAGCGGGGTCTACAATGAGCAGTTCTTC.

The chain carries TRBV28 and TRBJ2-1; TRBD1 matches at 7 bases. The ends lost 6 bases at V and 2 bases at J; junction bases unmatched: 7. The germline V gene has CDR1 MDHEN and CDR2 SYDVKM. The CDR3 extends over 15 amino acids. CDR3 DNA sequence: TGTGCCAGCAGGGCGACAGGGAGTACCTACAATGAGCAGTTCTTC. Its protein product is CASRATGSTYNEQFF.

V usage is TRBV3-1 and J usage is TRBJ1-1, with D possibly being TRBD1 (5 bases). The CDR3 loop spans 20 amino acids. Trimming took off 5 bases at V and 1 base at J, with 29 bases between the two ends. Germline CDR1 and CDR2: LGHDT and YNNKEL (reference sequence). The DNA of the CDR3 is TGTGCCAGCAGCAAAGGGGTCCCGGGGTCTCATGCTGCGGGGAACACTGAAGCTTTCTTT. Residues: CASSKGVPGSHAAGNTEAFF.

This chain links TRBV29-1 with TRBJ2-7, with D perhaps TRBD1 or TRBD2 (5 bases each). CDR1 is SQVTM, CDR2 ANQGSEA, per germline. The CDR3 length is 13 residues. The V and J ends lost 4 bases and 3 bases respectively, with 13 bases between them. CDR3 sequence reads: CSVAPGTDYEQYF. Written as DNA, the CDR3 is TGCAGCGTTGCACCCGGGACGGACTACGAGCAGTACTTC.

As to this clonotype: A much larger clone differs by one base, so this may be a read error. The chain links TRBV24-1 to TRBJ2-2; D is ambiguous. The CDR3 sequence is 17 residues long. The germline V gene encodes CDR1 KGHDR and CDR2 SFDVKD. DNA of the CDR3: TGTGCCACCAGTGATTTGGCCCAGCGCGGCTACACCTGGGAGCTGTTTTTT. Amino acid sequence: CATSDLAQRGYTWELFF.

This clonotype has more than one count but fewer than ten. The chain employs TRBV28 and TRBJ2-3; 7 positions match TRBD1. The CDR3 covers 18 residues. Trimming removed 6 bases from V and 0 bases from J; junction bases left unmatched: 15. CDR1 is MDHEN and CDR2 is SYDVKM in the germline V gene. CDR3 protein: CASSFPPGTEFSTDTQYF. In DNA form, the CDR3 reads TGTGCCAGCAGCTTTCCGCCCGGGACAGAGTTTAGCACAGATACGCAGTATTTT.

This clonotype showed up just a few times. DNA for the CDR3: TGTGCCAGCAGTCCTCCCCTGGCAGGGCTCTACGAGCAGTACTTC. Its protein is CASSPPLAGLYEQYF. V usage is TRBV28 and J usage is TRBJ2-7, with TRBD1 as a possible D gene (5 bases). From germline, CDR1 is MDHEN and CDR2 SYDVKM. CDR3 length equals 15 residues. V lost 5 bases and J 3 bases, leaving 17 bases between the germline ends.

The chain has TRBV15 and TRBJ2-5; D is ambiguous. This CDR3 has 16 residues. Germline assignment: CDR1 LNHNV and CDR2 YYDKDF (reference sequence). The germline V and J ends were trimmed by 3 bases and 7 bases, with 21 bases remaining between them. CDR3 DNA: TGTGCCACCAGCAGTACGCACCGCAAATCACAATGGACCCAGTACTTC. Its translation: CATSSTHRKSQWTQYF.

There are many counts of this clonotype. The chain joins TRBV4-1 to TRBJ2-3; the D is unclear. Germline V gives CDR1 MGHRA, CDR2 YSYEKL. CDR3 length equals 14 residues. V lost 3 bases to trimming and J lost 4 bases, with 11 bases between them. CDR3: CASSQAIPPDTQYF. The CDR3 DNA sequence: TGCGCCAGCAGCCAGGCAATACCCCCAGATACGCAGTATTTT.

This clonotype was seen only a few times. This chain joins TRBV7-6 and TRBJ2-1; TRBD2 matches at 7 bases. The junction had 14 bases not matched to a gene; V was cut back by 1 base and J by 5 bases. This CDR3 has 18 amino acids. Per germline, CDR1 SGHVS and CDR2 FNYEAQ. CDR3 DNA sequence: TGTGCCAGCAGCTTAGTAGTGAACGGGGGGACCTCTGACAATGAGCAGTTCTTC. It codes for CASSLVVNGGTSDNEQFF.

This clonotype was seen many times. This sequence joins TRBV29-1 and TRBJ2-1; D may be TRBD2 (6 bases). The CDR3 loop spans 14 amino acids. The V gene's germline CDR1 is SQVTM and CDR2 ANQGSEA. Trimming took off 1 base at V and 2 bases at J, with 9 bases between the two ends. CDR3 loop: CSVEAEGTYNEQFF. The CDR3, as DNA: TGCAGCGTTGAAGCGGAGGGTACCTACAATGAGCAGTTCTTC.

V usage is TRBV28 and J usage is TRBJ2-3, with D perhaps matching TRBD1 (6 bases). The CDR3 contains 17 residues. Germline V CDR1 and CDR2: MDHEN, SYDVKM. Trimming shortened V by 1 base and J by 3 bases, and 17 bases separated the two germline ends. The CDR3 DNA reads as TGTGCCAGCAGTTTATTGGGCAGGGGTTCGAAGACAGATACGCAGTATTTT. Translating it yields CASSLLGRGSKTDTQYF.

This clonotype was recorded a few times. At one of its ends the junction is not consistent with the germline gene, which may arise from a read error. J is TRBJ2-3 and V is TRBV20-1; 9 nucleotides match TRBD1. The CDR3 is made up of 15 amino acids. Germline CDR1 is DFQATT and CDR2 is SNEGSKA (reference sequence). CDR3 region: CSARDHRGLTDTQYF. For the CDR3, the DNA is TGCAGTGCCAGAGACCACAGGGGGCTTACAGATACGCAGTATTTT.

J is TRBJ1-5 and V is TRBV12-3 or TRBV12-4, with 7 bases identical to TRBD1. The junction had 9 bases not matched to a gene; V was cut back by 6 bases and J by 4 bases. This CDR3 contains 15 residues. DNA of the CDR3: TGTGCCAGCAGAAGACAGGGCCGGGGAAATCAGCCCCAGCATTTT. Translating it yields CASRRQGRGNQPQHF.

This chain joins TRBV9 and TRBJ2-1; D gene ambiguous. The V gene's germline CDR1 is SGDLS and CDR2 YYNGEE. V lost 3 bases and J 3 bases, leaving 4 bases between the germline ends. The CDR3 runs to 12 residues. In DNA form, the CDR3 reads TGTGCCAGCAGCGGGATCTACAATGAGCAGTTCTTC. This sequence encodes CASSGIYNEQFF.